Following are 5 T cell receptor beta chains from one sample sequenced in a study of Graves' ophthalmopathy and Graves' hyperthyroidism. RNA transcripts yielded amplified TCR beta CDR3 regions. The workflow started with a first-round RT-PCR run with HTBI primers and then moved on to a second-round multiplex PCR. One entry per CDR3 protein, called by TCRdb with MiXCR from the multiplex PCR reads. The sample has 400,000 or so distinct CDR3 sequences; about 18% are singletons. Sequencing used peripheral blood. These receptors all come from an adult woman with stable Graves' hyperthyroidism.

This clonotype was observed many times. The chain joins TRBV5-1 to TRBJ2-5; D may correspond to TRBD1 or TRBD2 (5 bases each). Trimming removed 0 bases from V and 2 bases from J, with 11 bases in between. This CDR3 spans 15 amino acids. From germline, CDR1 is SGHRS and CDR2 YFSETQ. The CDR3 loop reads CASSLAVGVQETQYF. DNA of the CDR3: TGCGCCAGCAGCTTGGCCGTGGGGGTTCAAGAGACCCAGTACTTC.

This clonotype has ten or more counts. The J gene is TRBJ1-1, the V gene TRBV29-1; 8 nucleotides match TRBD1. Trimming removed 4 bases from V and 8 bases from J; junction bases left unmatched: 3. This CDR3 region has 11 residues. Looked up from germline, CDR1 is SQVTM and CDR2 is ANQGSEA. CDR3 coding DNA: TGCAGCGTTGTGACAGGGGCGGAAGCTTTCTTT. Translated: CSVVTGAEAFF.

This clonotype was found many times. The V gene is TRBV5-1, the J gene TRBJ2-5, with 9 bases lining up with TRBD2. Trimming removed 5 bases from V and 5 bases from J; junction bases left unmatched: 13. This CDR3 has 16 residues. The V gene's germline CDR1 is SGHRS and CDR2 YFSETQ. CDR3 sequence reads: CASRRLAGNSWETQYF. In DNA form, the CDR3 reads TGCGCCAGCAGACGTCTAGCGGGAAACAGTTGGGAGACCCAGTACTTC.

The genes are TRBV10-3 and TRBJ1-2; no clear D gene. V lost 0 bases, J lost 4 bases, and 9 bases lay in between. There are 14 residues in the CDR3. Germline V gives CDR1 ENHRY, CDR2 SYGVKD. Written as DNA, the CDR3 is TGTGCCATCAGTGAGTCACGGATCGGCTATGGCTACACCTTC. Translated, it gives CAISESRIGYGYTF.

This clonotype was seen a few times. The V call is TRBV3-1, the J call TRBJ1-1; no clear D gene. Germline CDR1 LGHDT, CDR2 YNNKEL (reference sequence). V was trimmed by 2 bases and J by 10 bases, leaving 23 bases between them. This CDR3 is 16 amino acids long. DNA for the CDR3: TGTGCCAGCAGCCAAATAGGCAGTTTAGGAGAGGCTGGAGCTTTCTTT. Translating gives CASSQIGSLGEAGAFF.